The 14 T cell receptor beta chains below were found in one sample sequenced in a study of T cells in women clearing cervical HPV infection. Profiling relied on immunoSEQ multiplex PCR, and the TCRdb table lists in-frame clones only, not all of them. This specimen shows some 21,000 clones; the ten leading clones hold less than 30%. Sequencing used blood buffy coat. These receptor sequences come from a woman between 18 and 75 years old with a cervical HPV16 infection that either progressed to CIN3+ or cleared (not recorded which).

In regard to this clone: The read ends 3 residues before the CDR3 terminus; that terminus is restored from the germline J gene. The V gene is TRBV30, the J gene TRBJ1-4; 7 bases line up with TRBD1. After removal of 0 bases from V and 6 bases from J, the junction contained 4 bases not matched to a gene. Germline CDR1 GTSNPN, CDR2 SVGIG (reference sequence). The CDR3 consists of 14 residues. The CDR3 here is CAWSVTGSDEKLFF. The covered CDR3 bases are TGTGCCTGGAGTGTGACAGGGTCGGATGAAAAA.

On this clone itself: The read ends 3 residues shy of where the CDR3 ends; the end is completed using the germline J gene. The chain recombines TRBV7-9 with TRBJ2-4, with D perhaps matching TRBD2 (5 bases). The germline V gene has CDR1 SEHNR and CDR2 FQNEAQ (reference sequence). V was trimmed by 0 bases and J by 6 bases, leaving 9 bases between them. The CDR3 sequence is 14 residues long. CDR3 loop: CASSLASVRNIQYF. The covered CDR3 bases are TGTGCCAGCAGCTTAGCTAGCGTGAGAAACATT.

Regarding this clone: Read coverage stops 3 residues before the CDR3 terminus; the germline J gene supplies the remainder. The chain couples TRBV7-9 to TRBJ1-2; the match to TRBD1 covers 9 bases. The V gene's germline CDR1 is SEHNR and CDR2 FQNEAQ (reference sequence). This CDR3 is 14 amino acids long. The chain's CDR3 is CASSSRDRAYDYTF. The sequenced CDR3 bases are TGTGCCAGCAGCTCCCGGGACAGGGCCTACGAC.

Concerning this clone: The read is 3 residues too short to cover the CDR3 end, so that end is filled in from the germline J gene. The chain employs TRBV30 and TRBJ1-1; D possibly corresponds to TRBD1 (6 bases). This CDR3 has 13 amino acids. V was shortened by 4 bases and J by 5 bases, with 14 bases between the two germline ends. Germline V gives CDR1 GTSNPN, CDR2 SVGIG (reference sequence). The CDR3 reads CAWNRERSTEAFF. Incomplete CDR3 DNA: TGTGCCTGGAACAGGGAGCGGTCGACTGAA.

Details on this clone: The read ends 3 residues shy of where the CDR3 ends; the end is completed using the germline J gene. This sequence joins TRBV30 and TRBJ1-2; possible D gene TRBD1, 6 bases. Germline CDR1 reads GTSNPN; CDR2 reads SVGIG (reference sequence). CDR3 length equals 14 residues. Trimming removed 4 bases from V and 2 bases from J, with 14 bases in between. The CDR3 DNA, read in part, is TGTGCCTGGACGTCCCAGGGGATGAACTATGGC. Its protein is CAWTSQGMNYG. The complete CDR3 protein is CAWTSQGMNYGYTF.

Points on this clone: The read ends 3 residues shy of where the CDR3 ends; the end is completed using the germline J gene. V usage is TRBV5-1 and J usage is TRBJ2-5, with 9 bases aligning to TRBD2. CDR3 length: 16 residues. Trimming at V came to 0 bases and at J to 2 bases, leaving 5 bases not matched to a gene. Germline assignment: CDR1 SGHRS and CDR2 YFSETQ. The DNA read from the CDR3 is TGCGCCAGCAGCTTGGCCCCAGCGGGGGGACAAGAGACC. This gives the protein CASSLAPAGGQET. From start to end, the CDR3 is CASSLAPAGGQETQYF.

In the case of this clone: The read falls 3 residues short of the CDR3 end, and the missing part is taken from the germline J gene. The chain recombines TRBV5-1 with TRBJ2-7, with 8 bases matching TRBD1. J gave up 5 bases and V 4 bases, and 8 bases lay outside the gene matches. The CDR3 loop spans 14 amino acids. The germline CDR1 and CDR2 sequences are SGHRS and YFSETQ. The sequenced CDR3 bases are TGCGCCAGCAGCCTTACGGACAGGGACCACGAG. Translation: CASSLTDRDHE. The full CDR3 sequence reads CASSLTDRDHEQYF.

A note on this clone: The sequence runs out 3 residues before the end of the CDR3; the remainder is reconstructed from the germline J gene. The chain employs TRBV2 and TRBJ2-5; D uncertain. V was clipped by 8 bases and J by 7 bases, with 14 bases between them. Germline CDR1 is SNHLY and CDR2 is FYNNEI. This CDR3 has 12 amino acids. The CDR3 sequence: CASQSSFGTQYF. CDR3 DNA (partial): TGTGCCAGCCAAAGCTCGTTCGGGACC.

Details on this clone: The read comes to an end 3 residues before the CDR3 does, leaving the germline J gene to fill in the end. This chain links TRBV20-1 with TRBJ2-7, with 7 bases lining up with TRBD1. Trimming removed 3 bases from V and 4 bases from J; junction bases left unmatched: 12. CDR3 length: 15 amino acids. From germline, CDR1 is DFQATT and CDR2 SNEGSKA (reference sequence). The CDR3: CSASGTGVKAYEQYF. CDR3 bases read: TGCAGTGCTAGCGGCACAGGGGTTAAAGCTTACGAG.

Regarding this clone: With the read ending 3 residues before the CDR3 end, the germline J gene is used to fill in that end. This chain links TRBV10-1 with TRBJ1-1, with D hard to call. Germline CDR1 and CDR2: WNHNN and SYGVQD (reference sequence). Trimming cost V 3 bases and J 1 base, with 6 bases left between them. The CDR3 extends over 13 amino acids. CDR3 region: CASSDPSNTEAFF. The part of the CDR3 DNA that was read is TGCGCCAGCAGTGATCCCTCGAACACTGAA.

Worth noting for this clone: The CDR3 end falls 3 residues outside the read, so it is completed with the germline J gene. This chain joins TRBV5-5 and TRBJ1-2; 9 bases line up with TRBD1. V gave up 2 bases and J gave up 5 bases; unmatched junction bases: 4. This CDR3 is 14 amino acids long. CDR1 is SGHKS, CDR2 YYEKEE, per germline (reference sequence). CDR3: CASSLGDREYGYTF. The sequenced CDR3 bases are TGTGCCAGCAGCTTAGGGGACAGGGAATATGGC.

In regard to this clone: Coverage ceases 3 residues before the CDR3 finishes, and the germline J gene fills in the end. This chain links TRBV5-6 with TRBJ1-5; tentative D call: TRBD1 (5 bases). The V and J ends lost 3 bases and 8 bases respectively, with 9 bases between them. Germline CDR1 reads SGHDT; CDR2 reads YYEEEE. This CDR3 spans 12 amino acids. This chain's CDR3 is CASSSEGKPQHF. The CDR3 bases that were read are TGTGCCAGCAGCTCCGAGGGGAAGCCC.

Of note for this clone: The read finishes 3 residues shy of the CDR3 end, and the germline J gene is used to complete it. This chain connects TRBV10-3 to TRBJ2-7; 7 nucleotides line up with TRBD2. This CDR3 is built from 15 residues. CDR1 and CDR2 (germline): ENHRY, SYGVKD. The trim removed 2 bases at V and 6 bases at J, leaving 10 bases unmatched. CDR3 bases read: TGTGCCATCAGTGAGAGCGGGGTAAGCTCTGGCGAG. It codes for CAISESGVSSGE. The complete CDR3 sequence is CAISESGVSSGEQYF.

About this clone itself: The CDR3 end is not reached by the read, which stops 3 residues before it; the germline J gene fills it in. The chain has TRBV19 and TRBJ1-4; 10 nucleotides line up with TRBD1. Germline-derived CDR1 and CDR2 are LNHDA and SQIVND (reference sequence). J gave up 6 bases and V 3 bases, and 4 bases lay outside the gene matches. CDR3 length equals 15 residues. CDR3 bases read: TGTGCCAGTAGTATTTTTGGGACAGGGGATGAAAAA. This gives the protein CASSIFGTGDEK. The full CDR3 protein is CASSIFGTGDEKLFF. Drawing the rest from reference TRBV19 and TRBJ1-4, the complete variable domain is DGGITQSPKYLFRKEGQNVTLSCEQNLNHDAMYWYRQDPGQGLRLIYYSQIVNDFQKGDIAEGYSVSREKKESFPLTVTSAQKNPTAFYLCASSIFGTGDEKLFFGSGTQLSVL.